What follows is one T cell receptor beta chain and its context. Antigen: not known. The record originates from a study of T-cell memory formation after mild COVID-19. Whole-study results and caveats: Some responding clones appeared in pre-infection memory, suggesting cross-reactive memory joined. Day 15 to 85 contracting clones showed balanced CD4/CD8; later expanders leaned CD4+.

The TCR alpha and TCR beta cDNA libraries, bearing sample barcodes and UMIs, were generated by 5'RACE using constant-segment primers. TCRdb re-derived calls from the 5' RACE reads in MiXCR, one entry per CDR3 protein. The table records about 82,000 distinct CDR3 sequences, 9.5% to 15% of them present only once. Trimming shortened V by 4 bases and J by 2 bases, and 11 bases separated the two germline ends. The CDR3 runs to 15 residues. Per germline, CDR1 MGHRA and CDR2 YSYEKL. V usage is TRBV4-1 and J usage is TRBJ2-2; no reliable D call. The TCR was taken from a young man who had mild COVID-19 (a few samples of this study predate the infection). Cell type and time point are not known. The sequenced material came from PBMCs or a T cell subset sorted from them (not recorded which). The CDR3 DNA reads as TGCGCCAGCAGCCCCCAAGGATTCAACACCGGGGAGCTGTTTTTT. Protein: CASSPQGFNTGELFF.